This T cell receptor beta chain was sequenced in a study of post-analysis software for immune sequencing data. Turning to the study itself: As for disease course, relapsing-remitting, secondary progressive and progressive-relapsing multiple sclerosis were all included. Findings and limits, study-wide: Comparison with controls showed significantly lower normalized Chao1 diversity in multiple sclerosis patients. Among several TRBV segments more frequent in patients than controls were TRBV5-6, TRBV5-1 and TRBV20-1.

Presence of unique molecular identifiers characterized the TCR beta cDNA libraries. T cells numbering roughly 0.9 to 10 million yielded cDNA molecules that totaled roughly 500,000. TCRdb passed the PCR reads through MiXCR, listing each CDR3 protein once. This table holds around 400,000 distinct CDR3 sequences, roughly 38% found once. The ends were cut back, 5 bases at V and 6 bases at J, with 8 bases in the middle. Germline CDR1 reads LGHDT; CDR2 reads YNNKEL (reference sequence). The CDR3 is 12 amino acids. A word on this clonotype: Its antigen is not known.

The clonotype was recovered from a girl aged 10-17 years with multiple sclerosis. The sequencing input was blood. The chain couples TRBV3-1 to TRBJ1-5; D is unclear. The CDR3 sequence: CASSGSGQPQHF. CDR3 sequence (DNA): TGTGCCAGCAGCGGGTCGGGTCAGCCCCAGCATTTT.